The 24 T cell receptor beta chains presented below share a single source sample, sequenced in a study of blood T cell repertoires in COVID-19. Using immunoSEQ multiplex PCR, the repertoire was profiled, and TCRdb retains in-frame clones only, with some absent. Here the sample spans nearly 400,000 clones, over 85% being singletons. Sequencing used PBMCs or T cells enriched from blood (not recorded which). Receptors were obtained from a young woman who had recovered from COVID-19.

The chain combines TRBV5-1 with TRBJ2-7; a weak D match, TRBD2 (6 bases). Trimming left V 4 bases short and J 6 bases short, with 17 bases between. The CDR3 is made up of 14 amino acids. From germline, CDR1 is SGHRS and CDR2 YFSETQ. The CDR3 region is CASSPGTSPGEQYF. CDR3 nucleotides: TGCGCCAGCAGCCCAGGGACTTCTCCTGGCGAGCAGTACTTC.

The chain carries TRBV12-5 and TRBJ2-7; 9 nucleotides align to TRBD1. Germline V gives CDR1 LGHNT, CDR2 FRNRAP. The CDR3 has 15 amino acids. Germline trimming cut 1 base from V and 5 bases from J; bases unmatched to any gene: 6. Here the CDR3 reads CASGLARTGADEQYF. CDR3 bases: TGTGCTAGTGGTTTGGCCCGGACAGGGGCAGACGAGCAGTACTTC.

This sequence joins TRBV5-6 and TRBJ1-2; D gene ambiguous. Germline CDR1 SGHDT, CDR2 YYEEEE. CDR3 length: 14 residues. V was trimmed by 0 bases and J by 4 bases, leaving 10 bases between them. CDR3 residues: CASSLEARTYGYTF. The CDR3 DNA follows: TGTGCCAGCAGCTTGGAAGCCCGCACCTATGGCTACACCTTC.

This chain joins TRBV28 and TRBJ1-2; no clear D. Germline assignment: CDR1 MDHEN and CDR2 SYDVKM. Trimming removed 3 bases from V and 7 bases from J, with 9 bases in between. The CDR3 is made up of 12 amino acids. This CDR3 is CASSLTPSGYTF. The CDR3 nucleotides read TGTGCCAGCAGTTTGACTCCAAGTGGCTACACCTTC.

CDR3 bases: TGTGCCTGGAGTTTTGGGGGAATAAGGGACTCTAACTATGGCTACACCTTC. Encoded protein: CAWSFGGIRDSNYGYTF. The chain uses TRBV30 and TRBJ1-2, with TRBD1 as a possible D gene (5 bases). This CDR3 has 17 residues. With 2 bases removed from V and 0 bases from J, the gap between germline ends came to 19 bases. CDR1 is GTSNPN and CDR2 is SVGIG in the germline V gene (reference sequence).

The chain has TRBV19 and TRBJ2-1, with D possibly matching TRBD1 (5 bases). The CDR3 spans 13 residues. V lost 5 bases, J lost 4 bases, and 9 bases lay in between. Germline V gene sequence: CDR1 LNHDA, CDR2 SQIVND (reference sequence). The CDR3 DNA sequence: TGTGCCAGTAGTTCTAGACAGTACAATGAGCAGTTCTTC. Translated: CASSSRQYNEQFF.

This rearrangement joins TRBV9 to TRBJ1-1; the D is unclear. This CDR3 region has 14 residues. CDR1 and CDR2 from the germline V gene are SGDLS and YYNGEE. V was clipped by 4 bases and J by 3 bases, with 13 bases between them. The CDR3 bases are TGTGCCAGCAGCCTCAGATCAGAAGACACTGAAGCTTTCTTT. Amino acids: CASSLRSEDTEAFF. Full variable domain (remainder filled in from reference TRBV9 and TRBJ1-1): DSGVTQTPKHLITATGQRVTLRCSPRSGDLSVYWYQQSLDQGLQFLIQYYNGEERAKGNILERFSAQQFPDLHSELNLSSLELGDSALYFCASSLRSEDTEAFFGQGTRLTVV.

This clone was seen a single time. The V gene is TRBV12-3 or TRBV12-4, the J gene TRBJ1-1; a weak D match, TRBD1 (5 bases). Deletions cut 3 bases from V and 4 bases from J, with 9 bases between. CDR3 length: 13 amino acids. The CDR3 nucleotides read TGTGCCAGCAGTTTGGGGGACTTCACTGAAGCTTTCTTT. Translated: CASSLGDFTEAFF.

The V and J genes are TRBV4-1 and TRBJ2-7, with 9 bases matching TRBD1. The CDR3 loop spans 15 amino acids. Germline V lookup: CDR1 MGHRA, CDR2 YSYEKL. V was pared by 2 bases and J by 4 bases, with 6 bases of the junction left unmatched. CDR3 in DNA: TGCGCCAGCAGCCAAATACAGGGGGCGGGTTACGAGCAGTACTTC. This translates into CASSQIQGAGYEQYF.

In this sample, this clone turned up a few times. This chain uses TRBV30 with TRBJ1-4, with 7 bases that match TRBD1. The V gene end was trimmed by 3 bases and the J gene end by 4 bases; junction bases not matched to a gene: 8. Germline loops: CDR1 GTSNPN, CDR2 SVGIG (reference sequence). CDR3 length: 15 amino acids. The CDR3, as DNA: TGTGCCTGGAGCCCCCCAGGGGGGTTTAATGAAAAACTGTTTTTT. Translation: CAWSPPGGFNEKLFF.

The chain joins TRBV7-9 to TRBJ2-1; 10 bases agree with TRBD2. The CDR3 loop spans 15 amino acids. CDR1 is SEHNR, CDR2 FQNEAQ, per germline (reference sequence). V was pared by 5 bases and J by 4 bases, with 5 bases of the junction left unmatched. CDR3 residues: CASSTGLAKYNEQFF. The CDR3 region has the DNA TGTGCCAGCAGCACGGGACTAGCGAAATACAATGAGCAGTTCTTC.

The chain is built from TRBV18 and TRBJ2-7; 8 bases are a match to TRBD1. V lost 3 bases and J lost 2; bases outside the gene matches: 3. CDR1 is KGHSH, CDR2 LQKENI, per germline. The CDR3 runs to 14 residues. The CDR3 DNA reads as TGTGCCAGCTCACCGGGACAGGTCACCTACGAGCAGTACTTC. Amino acids: CASSPGQVTYEQYF.

A word on this clone: This same CDR3 is encoded by further DNA sequences in the sample. This chain connects TRBV3-1 (or the pseudogene TRBV3-2) to TRBJ1-5; no clear D. The CDR3 sequence is 13 residues long. The germline CDR1 and CDR2 sequences are LGHDT and YNNKEL (reference sequence). V gave up 3 bases and J gave up 4 bases, with 7 bases separating them. In nucleotides, the CDR3 is TGTGCCAGCAGCCAGGACTTGAATCAGCCCCAGCATTTT. Translation gives CASSQDLNQPQHF.

The chain links TRBV7-9 to TRBJ1-6; no firm D call. The CDR3 length is 11 residues. The V end was cut by 6 bases, the J end by 12 bases, with 9 bases between. Germline CDR1 SEHNR, CDR2 FQNEAQ (reference sequence). The CDR3 nucleotides read TGTGCCAGCAGTAACCGGGGACCCCTCCACTTT. This sequence encodes CASSNRGPLHF. The full variable domain, rest sourced from reference TRBV7-9 and TRBJ1-6, is DTGVSQNPRHKITKRGQNVTFRCDPISEHNRLYWYRQTLGQGPEFLTYFQNEAQLEKSRLLSDRFSAERPKGSFSTLEIQRTEQGDSAMYLCASSNRGPLHFGNGTRLTVT.

The rearrangement joins TRBV4-3 to TRBJ1-2, with TRBD1 as a possible D gene (5 bases). V lost 0 bases to trimming and J lost 4 bases, with 15 bases between them. This CDR3 spans 16 amino acids. Germline lookup yields CDR1 LGHNA and CDR2 YSLEER. In nucleotides, the CDR3 is TGCGCCAGCAGCCAAGATGAGTGGAGACAGAGCTATGGCTACACCTTC. Translation: CASSQDEWRQSYGYTF.

The gene calls are TRBV2 and TRBJ2-1; 11 bases match TRBD2. This CDR3 region has 16 residues. V gave up 3 bases and J gave up 4 bases; unmatched junction bases: 5. The germline V gene encodes CDR1 SNHLY and CDR2 FYNNEI. CDR3 in amino acids: CASSETGLAVYNEQFF. CDR3 nucleotides: TGTGCCAGCAGTGAGACGGGACTAGCGGTATACAATGAGCAGTTCTTC.

This chain joins TRBV6-2 or TRBV6-3 and TRBJ1-1, with D possibly being TRBD1 (5 bases). CDR3 length equals 14 residues. V shed 0 bases and J shed 5 bases, with 10 bases lying between them. Germline values: CDR1 MNHEY, CDR2 SVGEGT. The CDR3 coding sequence is TGTGCCAGCAGTTACTCGACCGGGGGAACTGAAGCTTTCTTT. Its protein is CASSYSTGGTEAFF.

The chain employs TRBV5-1 and TRBJ2-7, with 7 bases aligning to TRBD1. The CDR3 totals 12 residues. Germline assignment: CDR1 SGHRS and CDR2 YFSETQ. With V trimmed by 4 bases and J by 6 bases, 4 bases remained unmatched. This CDR3 reads CASSPTGVEQYF. In nucleotides, the CDR3 is TGCGCCAGCAGCCCTACAGGGGTCGAGCAGTACTTC.

This chain links TRBV5-1 with TRBJ2-1, with TRBD1 matching 8 bases. The CDR3 length is 16 residues. Germline lookup yields CDR1 SGHRS and CDR2 YFSETQ. V dropped 2 bases and J dropped 4; count of bases not matched to a gene: 8. The CDR3: CASSLQGESLYNEQFF. The CDR3 DNA follows: TGCGCCAGCAGCTTACAGGGGGAAAGCCTTTACAATGAGCAGTTCTTC.

This CDR3 is CAWSDPRQGGTSNQPQHF. CDR3 DNA: TGTGCCTGGAGTGACCCCCGGCAGGGGGGAACTAGCAATCAGCCCCAGCATTTT. The chain joins TRBV30 to TRBJ1-5; 7 positions agree with TRBD1. CDR3 length: 18 residues. V lost 1 base and J lost 0; bases outside the gene matches: 12. Germline CDR1 GTSNPN, CDR2 SVGIG (reference sequence). Using reference TRBV30 and TRBJ1-5 for the parts outside the CDR3, the full variable domain is SQTIHQWPATLVQPVGSPLSLECTVEGTSNPNLYWYRQAAGRGLQLLFYSVGIGQISSEVPQNLSASRPQDRQFILSSKKLLLSDSGFYLCAWSDPRQGGTSNQPQHFGDGTRLSIL.

Here the CDR3 reads CASSADFGQETQYF. CDR3 coding DNA: TGTGCCAGCAGCGCGGACTTCGGGCAAGAGACCCAGTACTTC. The chain recombines TRBV2 with TRBJ2-5; tentative D call: TRBD2 (5 bases). This CDR3 spans 14 amino acids. Germline V gives CDR1 SNHLY, CDR2 FYNNEI. V lost 6 bases to trimming and J lost 2 bases, with 13 bases between them.

CDR3 coding DNA: TGTGCCAGCACCCCAAGCGGGGGAGACAAAGAGACCCAGTACTTC. Encoded protein: CASTPSGGDKETQYF. The genes are TRBV9 and TRBJ2-5, with 8 bases aligning to TRBD2. This CDR3 region has 15 residues. Germline V CDR1 and CDR2: SGDLS, YYNGEE. J lost 3 bases, V lost 6 bases, and 10 bases had no gene match.

The V call is TRBV11-3, the J call TRBJ2-1, with D possibly being TRBD1 (6 bases). V lost 2 bases to trimming and J lost 0 bases, with 11 bases between them. The CDR3 is 16 residues long. The germline CDR1 and CDR2 sequences are SGHNT and YENEEA. CDR3 protein: CASSLRTAYSYNEQFF. The CDR3 bases are TGTGCCAGCAGCTTAAGGACAGCCTACTCCTACAATGAGCAGTTCTTC. Filled out from reference TRBV11-3 and TRBJ2-1, the complete variable domain reads EAGVVQSPRYKIIEKKQPVAFWCNPISGHNTLYWYLQNLGQGPELLIRYENEEAVDDSQLPKDRFSAERLKGVDSTLKIQPAELGDSAVYLCASSLRTAYSYNEQFFGPGTRLTVL.

The chain has TRBV14 and TRBJ1-5; D is undetermined. V dropped 1 base and J dropped 5 bases, with 6 bases sitting between them. The CDR3 runs 13 residues. Germline V CDR1 and CDR2: SGHDN, FVKESK. CDR3 region: CASSQGSHQPQHF. The CDR3 DNA sequence: TGTGCCAGCAGCCAAGGCAGTCATCAGCCCCAGCATTTT.